Described below is a single TCR beta chain sequence and its context. Trimming cost V 0 bases and J 4 bases, with 9 bases left between them. In germline, CDR1 is MNHEY, CDR2 SMNVEV (reference sequence). The CDR3 has 14 amino acids. This specimen belongs to a study of T cells after yellow fever vaccination. UMIs and a universal primer site were added when TCR cDNA was made by 5'RACE template switching. TCRdb reprocessed the 5' RACE reads via MiXCR and lists one record per CDR3 protein. The data show 80,000 to 100,000 distinct CDR3 sequences, roughly 8.2% seen once. Findings and caveats of the study: A minor fraction of clonotypes spanned both CD4 and CD8 compartments. Sorted repertoires could include abundant contaminating clonotypes from bulk cells.

The sample here was CD8+ T cells not binding an NS4B(214-222) dextramer, sorted from PBMCs, taken roughly 14 days after the first yellow fever vaccination. J is TRBJ1-1 and V is TRBV27; no clear D. The TCR was taken from a man between 18 and 29 years old who received the YFV17D yellow fever vaccine. The CDR3 protein is CASSLSGFLTEAFF. The CDR3 bases are TGTGCCAGCAGTTTATCCGGTTTCCTCACTGAAGCTTTCTTT.